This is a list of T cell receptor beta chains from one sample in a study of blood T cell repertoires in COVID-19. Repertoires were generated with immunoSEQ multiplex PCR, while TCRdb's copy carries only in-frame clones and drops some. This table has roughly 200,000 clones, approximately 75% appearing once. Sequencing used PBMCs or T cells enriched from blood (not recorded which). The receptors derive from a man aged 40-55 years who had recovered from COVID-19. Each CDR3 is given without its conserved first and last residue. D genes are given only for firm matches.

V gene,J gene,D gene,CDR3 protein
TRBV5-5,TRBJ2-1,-,ASSSGVSFAAQF
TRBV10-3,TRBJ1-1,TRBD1,AISKGQGGGTEAF
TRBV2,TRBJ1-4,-,ASSGGGLGEKLF
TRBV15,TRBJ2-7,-,ATSSRTAYEQY
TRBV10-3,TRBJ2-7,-,AIGGYGGNYEQY
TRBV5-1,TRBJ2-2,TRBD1,ASRETGGYANTGELF
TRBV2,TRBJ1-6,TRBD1,ASRWDRANNSPLH
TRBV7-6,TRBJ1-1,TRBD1,ASSETGVTEAF
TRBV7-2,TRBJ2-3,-,ASSWNYLTDTQY
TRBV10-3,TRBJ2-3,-,AISALGASTDTQY
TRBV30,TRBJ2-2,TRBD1,AWSAWDRPFGGELF
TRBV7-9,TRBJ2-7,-,ASKGVATYEQY
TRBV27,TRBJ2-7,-,ASSLSGLDSYVYEQY
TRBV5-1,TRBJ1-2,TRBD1,ASSLRQGEYGYT
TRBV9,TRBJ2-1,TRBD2,ASSASSGSGNEQF
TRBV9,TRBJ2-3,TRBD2,ASSVFTGTSGIADTQY
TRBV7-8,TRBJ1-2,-,ASSPDNYYGYT
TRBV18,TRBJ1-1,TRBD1,ASSPKQGANTEAF
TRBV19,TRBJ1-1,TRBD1,ASSTRDRVPEAF
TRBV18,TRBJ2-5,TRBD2,ASSLRLAGPQETQY
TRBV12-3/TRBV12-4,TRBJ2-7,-,ASSSQGSYEQY
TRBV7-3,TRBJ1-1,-,ASSAGNTEAF
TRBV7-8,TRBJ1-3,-,ASSLDGGGAIY
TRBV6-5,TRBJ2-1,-,ASSNGGIYNEQF
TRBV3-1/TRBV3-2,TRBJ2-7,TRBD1,ASSPGQGFRYEQY
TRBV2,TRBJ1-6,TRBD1,ATADRGRNNSPLH
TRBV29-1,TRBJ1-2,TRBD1,SVTGGQGVKGYT
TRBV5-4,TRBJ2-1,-,ASSPPSVDTMQF
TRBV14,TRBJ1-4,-,ASSKEAGPGEKLF
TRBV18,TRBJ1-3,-,ASSPPSNSGNTIY
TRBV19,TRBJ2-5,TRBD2,ASKRGAGEETQY
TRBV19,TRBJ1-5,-,ASSGDRNQPQH
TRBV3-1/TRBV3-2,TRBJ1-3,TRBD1,ASSPGQGPSSGNTIY
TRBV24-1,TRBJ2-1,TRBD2,ATSRGGGNEQF
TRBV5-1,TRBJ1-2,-,ASSKDGNYGYT
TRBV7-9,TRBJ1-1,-,ASSSSYITGRGENTEAF
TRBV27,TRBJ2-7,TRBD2,ASSSRLASYEQY
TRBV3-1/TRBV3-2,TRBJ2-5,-,ASSQVGAGQTQY
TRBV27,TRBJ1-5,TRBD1,AVRGQANQPQH
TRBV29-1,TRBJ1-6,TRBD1,SVRGTGNSPLH
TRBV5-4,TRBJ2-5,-,ASSSGLGEETQY
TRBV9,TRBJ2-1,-,ASSVATVYNEQF
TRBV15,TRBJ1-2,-,ATSRGAIYGYT
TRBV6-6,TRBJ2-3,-,ASSRARGTDTQY
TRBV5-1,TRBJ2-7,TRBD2,ASSLAGGSYEQY
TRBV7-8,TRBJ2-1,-,ASSLGRANEQF
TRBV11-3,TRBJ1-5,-,ASSHRGPWNQPQH
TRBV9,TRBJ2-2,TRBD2,ASSPSGGNTGELF
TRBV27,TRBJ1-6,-,ASSPSSGVGNSPLH
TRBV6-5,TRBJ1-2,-,AGARTVFYGYT
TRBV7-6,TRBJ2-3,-,ASSLVGGTTDTQY
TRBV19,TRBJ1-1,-,ASSMGRAPGTEAF